This T cell receptor beta chain comes out of a study of graft-versus-host responses after intestinal transplantation. Study-level background: Following induction with anti-thymocyte globulin, all recipients were given tacrolimus and steroids for around three years.

Broader study findings: GvH clones were found in recipient marrow; some appeared first in ileum or blood.

The CDR3 runs to 19 residues. Germline trimming cut 5 bases from V and 0 bases from J; bases unmatched to any gene: 8. CDR1 and CDR2 from the germline V gene are SEHNR and FQNEAQ (reference sequence). TCRdb's copy holds only in-frame clones and misses some; the assay was immunoSEQ multiplex PCR. The data show about 120,000 clones, roughly 95% seen once. Details on this clone: As yet, its antigen is unknown.

The source is a human donor who received an intestinal transplant. The chain combines TRBV7-9 with TRBJ2-6, with 12 bases that match TRBD1. Specimen: unstimulated CD8+ T cells sorted from spleen or lymph node cells, collected before intestinal transplant. The CDR3 coding sequence is TGTGCCAGCAGCCCTTCGACGGGACAGGGGGCCTCTGGGGCCAACGTCCTGACTTTC. Protein: CASSPSTGQGASGANVLTF.